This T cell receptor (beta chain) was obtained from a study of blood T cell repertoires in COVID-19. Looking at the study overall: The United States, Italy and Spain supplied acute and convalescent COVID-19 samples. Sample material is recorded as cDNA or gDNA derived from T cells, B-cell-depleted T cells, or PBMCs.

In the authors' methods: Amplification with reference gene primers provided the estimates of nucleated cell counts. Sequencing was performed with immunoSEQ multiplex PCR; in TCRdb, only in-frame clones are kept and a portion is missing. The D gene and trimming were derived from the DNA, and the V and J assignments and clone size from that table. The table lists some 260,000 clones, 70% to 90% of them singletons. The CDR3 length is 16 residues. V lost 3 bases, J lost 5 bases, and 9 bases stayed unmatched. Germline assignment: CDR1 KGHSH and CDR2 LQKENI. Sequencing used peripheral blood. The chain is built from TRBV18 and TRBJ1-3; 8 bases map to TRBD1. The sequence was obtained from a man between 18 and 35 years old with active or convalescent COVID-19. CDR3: CASSPTGTGVRNTIYF. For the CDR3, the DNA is TGTGCCAGCTCACCTACAGGGACAGGCGTCAGAAACACCATATATTTT. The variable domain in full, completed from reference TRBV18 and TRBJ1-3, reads NAGVMQNPRHLVRRRGQEARLRCSPMKGHSHVYWYRQLPEEGLKFMVYLQKENIIDESGMPKERFSAEFPKEGPSILRIQQVVRGDSAAYFCASSPTGTGVRNTIYFGEGSWLTVV.